Shown below are 13 T cell receptor beta chains from a single sample sequenced in a study of shared clonotypes between healthy human individuals. Libraries were prepared by immunoSEQ multiplex PCR; TCRdb keeps only in-frame clonotypes and omits some of them. The profile covers 450,000 to 550,000 clones, with 60% to 85% appearing a single time and over 10% taken by the ten largest. The sequencing input was PBMCs. Receptor source: a woman between 35 and 50 years old in good health. Some clones in this sample may be carry-over from other donors' samples.

The CDR3 protein is CASSEMVGLSSYTF. The CDR3 DNA follows: TGTGCCAGCAGTGAAATGGTCGGACTTTCAAGCTACACCTTC. V and J are TRBV6-1 and TRBJ1-2; D not certain. The CDR3 is 14 residues long. V was cut by 2 bases and J by 9 bases, with 16 bases left in between. Germline lookup yields CDR1 MNHNS and CDR2 SASEGT.

CDR3 nucleotides: TGTGCCAGCAGCTCAATCGGGACATCCAACACTGAAGCTTTCTTT. It specifies CASSSIGTSNTEAFF. This chain links TRBV7-9 with TRBJ1-1; D is perhaps TRBD1 (6 bases). Germline V gene sequence: CDR1 SEHNR, CDR2 FQNEAQ (reference sequence). The V end was cut by 4 bases, the J end by 2 bases, with 14 bases between. The CDR3 runs 15 residues. The full variable domain, with the rest looked up from reference TRBV7-9 and TRBJ1-1, is DTGVSQNPRHKITKRGQNVTFRCDPISEHNRLYWYRQTLGQGPEFLTYFQNEAQLEKSRLLSDRFSAERPKGSFSTLEIQRTEQGDSAMYLCASSSIGTSNTEAFFGQGTRLTVV.

The chain has TRBV2 and TRBJ2-1; 12 nucleotides match TRBD2. The V gene end was trimmed by 6 bases and the J gene end by 5 bases; junction bases not matched to a gene: 5. The CDR3 length is 15 residues. Germline CDR1 and CDR2: SNHLY and FYNNEI. The CDR3 reads CASRIRLAGDNEQFF. CDR3 sequence (DNA): TGTGCCAGCAGGATAAGACTAGCGGGGGACAATGAGCAGTTCTTC.

The chain joins TRBV28 to TRBJ2-1, with D possibly being TRBD1 (5 bases). Germline V gene data show CDR1 as MDHEN and CDR2 as SYDVKM. Trimming cost V 6 bases and J 0 bases, with 12 bases left between them. This CDR3 has 15 residues. CDR3 amino acids: CASSTQVFSYNEQFF. The CDR3 bases are TGTGCCAGCAGCACACAGGTTTTCTCCTACAATGAGCAGTTCTTC.

This sequence joins TRBV20-1 and TRBJ2-1; a weak D match, TRBD1 (6 bases). The V end was cut by 8 bases, the J end by 4 bases, with 9 bases between. CDR1 and CDR2 from the germline V gene are DFQATT and SNEGSKA (reference sequence). The CDR3 covers 11 residues. The CDR3 DNA sequence: TGCAGTCCACAGGGATACAATGAGCAGTTCTTC. Translated: CSPQGYNEQFF.

This clone was observed a single time. V gene TRBV6-5 combines with J gene TRBJ1-5, with a weak D call TRBD1 (6 bases). Germline V gene data show CDR1 as MNHEY and CDR2 as SVGAGI. Between the trimmed V and J ends, which lost 6 bases and 2 bases, there was a span of 14 bases. The CDR3 is 15 amino acids. CDR3 DNA sequence: TGTGCCAGCAGCCAAACAGGGACCGGCAATCAGCCCCAGCATTTT. It translates to CASSQTGTGNQPQHF.

The CDR3 sequence: CASSQRTSVTQYF. The CDR3 nucleotides are TGTGCCAGCAGCCAACGGACTAGCGTTACGCAGTATTTT. The genes are TRBV14 and TRBJ2-3, with 9 bases lining up with TRBD2. With V trimmed by 2 bases and J by 8 bases, 2 bases remained unmatched. CDR3 size: 13 residues. Germline V gene data show CDR1 as SGHDN and CDR2 as FVKESK.

DNA of the CDR3: TGTGCCAGCAGCTTGGGACGGATGAACACCGGGGAGCTGTTTTTT. It is translated as CASSLGRMNTGELFF. The rearrangement links TRBV7-2 to TRBJ2-2; perhaps D is TRBD1 or TRBD2 (5 bases each). This CDR3 is built from 15 residues. Trimming cost V 3 bases and J 1 base, with 9 bases left between them. The V gene's germline CDR1 is SGHTA and CDR2 FQGNSA.

The chain recombines TRBV7-9 with TRBJ2-1; 7 nucleotides line up with TRBD1. V shed 4 bases, J shed 1 base, and the junction held 7 bases outside the gene matches. The CDR3 consists of 16 residues. CDR1 and CDR2 from the germline V gene are SEHNR and FQNEAQ (reference sequence). CDR3 region: CASSSMGTASYNEQFF. The CDR3 DNA is TGTGCCAGCAGCTCGATGGGGACAGCTTCCTACAATGAGCAGTTCTTC.

A single count supports this clone. The chain couples TRBV19 to TRBJ2-1, with 8 bases identical to TRBD2. The CDR3 length is 15 residues. Germline CDR1 and CDR2: LNHDA and SQIVND (reference sequence). V was pared by 5 bases and J by 7 bases, with 10 bases of the junction left unmatched. As DNA, the CDR3 is TGTGCCAGTAGTTGGAGGGCGGGAGGTTTTAATGAGCAGTTCTTC. Translating gives CASSWRAGGFNEQFF.

The J gene is TRBJ2-7, the V gene TRBV5-6; D gene ambiguous. Trimming left V 4 bases short and J 0 bases short, with 17 bases between. Germline CDR1 SGHDT, CDR2 YYEEEE. The CDR3 covers 16 residues. CDR3 DNA: TGTGCCAGCAGCCGGGCTCCCCAACGTCTCTCCTACGAGCAGTACTTC. This codes for CASSRAPQRLSYEQYF.

The J gene is TRBJ2-2, the V gene TRBV19; no clear D gene. This CDR3 is built from 17 residues. Germline V gene lookup returns CDR1 LNHDA and CDR2 SQIVND (reference sequence). The V and J ends lost 7 bases and 4 bases respectively, with 22 bases between them. The CDR3 region has the DNA TGTGCCAGTAACGACCCCCTCAGGCCCGAGGCCACCGGGGAGCTGTTTTTT. It codes for CASNDPLRPEATGELFF.

V and J are TRBV6-6 and TRBJ1-5; D remains ambiguous. The CDR3 length is 12 residues. The germline V gene encodes CDR1 MNHNY and CDR2 SVGAGI (reference sequence). V was shortened by 6 bases and J by 5 bases, with 8 bases between the two germline ends. CDR3 sequence: CASRQSDQPQHF. CDR3 bases: TGTGCCAGCAGGCAAAGTGATCAGCCCCAGCATTTT.